The TCR beta chain described here comes from a study of blood T cell repertoires in COVID-19 (dated by TCRdb to about 2020). In terms of the full investigation: Samples from collaborators originated in the United States, Italy and Spain and spanned both the acute and convalescent phases of COVID-19. The prospective study material was composed of cDNA or gDNA derived from T cells, B-cell-depleted T cells, or PBMCs. Deeply sampled blood TCRbeta repertoires from subjects exposed to, actively infected with, or recovered from COVID-19 were included in the dataset. The repertoires were made available in a free public database intended to serve as a resource for research on the immune response to SARS-CoV-2. Samples were obtained from the ongoing ImmuneRACE study (first 160 participants) and from some 1,200 subjects provided by 6 global collaborators. The sample metadata nearly always contained a de-identified subject ID, COVID-19 status, age in years and sex. Where available, HLA class I and class II types were taken from metadata supplied by the sample provider and were not determined by assay-based typing. Broader findings and caveats from the paper: The amount of clinical and demographic metadata varied by source and participant and was provided uncurated.

TCRbeta CDR3 regions were amplified from genomic DNA using the immunoSEQ Assay, a bias-controlled multiplex PCR. The source study handled its data this way. The number of nucleated cells in each sample was estimated from the amplification of reference gene primers within the assay. To quantify the absolute abundance of each unique TCRbeta CDR3 rearrangement, sequence reads were collapsed and filtered. For each sample, productive Simpson clonality was calculated as the square root of Simpson's diversity index over productive rearrangements. TCRdb mirrors the immuneACCESS table, restricted to in-frame sequences. Some clones are absent from its copies; in checked studies, under half trace to an unresolved V gene, and the reason for the others is unknown. V and J calls and clone size come straight from that table; D and trimming were deduced from the DNA. A total of 200,000 to 250,000 clones appear in this sample, approximately 90% of them only once. Under 3.5% of the sample is in the top ten clones.

The CDR3 covers 14 residues, taking in both the cysteine and the phenylalanine. The only DNA kept is the CDR3, 42 bases in frame from the first base. Deletion took 6 bases off V and 1 base off J, with a span of 12 bases between the germline ends. Enrolling through a virtual design, the prospective study's participants ranged in age from roughly 18 to 89 years and lived across about two dozen United States geographic areas. Cohort assignment in the prospective study relied on participant-reported clinical history from a screening survey and a study questionnaire. Mobile phlebotomists in the prospective study collected whole blood, serum and a nasopharyngeal or oropharyngeal swab from every participant. Over a roughly 2-month period, participants in the prospective study had the option of providing additional blood draws and questionnaires. Blood samples from the prospective study were shipped frozen or at room temperature prior to DNA extraction.

A word on this clone: Its antigen is still unknown. No per-base quality is available; no much larger clone lies one base away.

Recombination linked TRBV6-7 to TRBJ1-1; the D segment could be TRBD1, given 5 matching bases. TRBV6-7 is recorded as an ORF, its role being uncertain. The source of this sequence is a woman younger than 30 in a cohort exposed to, infected with or recovered from COVID-19 (not recorded which). Sequencing was carried out using PBMCs or T cells enriched from blood (not recorded which). In nucleotides, the sequence is TGTGCCAGCAGGGGGGGGACGGAGAACACTGAAGCTTTCTTT. This sequence encodes CASRGGTENTEAFF.